What follows is one T cell receptor beta chain and its context. In the authors' workflow: Using reference gene primer amplification, nucleated cell counts were estimated. Clones were sequenced by immunoSEQ multiplex PCR, and TCRdb holds only the in-frame ones, with some missing. Clone size and the V and J calls come from that table; the DNA yielded D and trimming. The table shows approximately 150,000 clones, with about four fifths occurring only once. The CDR3 is 13 amino acids. The germline V gene has CDR1 SNHLY and CDR2 FYNNEI. The germline V and J ends were trimmed by 7 bases and 2 bases, with 10 bases remaining between them. The data derive from a study of blood T cell repertoires in COVID-19. About the research overall: Both acute and convalescent COVID-19 samples were obtained from the United States, Italy and Spain. Sources were T cells, B-cell-depleted T cells, or PBMCs; the material itself was cDNA or gDNA.

This receptor was identified in a human donor in a cohort sampled during active COVID-19. Material for sequencing was peripheral blood. This chain links TRBV2 with TRBJ2-3, with D unresolved. For the CDR3, the DNA is TGTGCCAGCATTGGAGTAGCCACAGATACGCAGTATTTT. Amino acid sequence: CASIGVATDTQYF.